Shown below are 4 T cell receptor beta chains from a single sample sequenced in a study of T cell responses to AZD1222 COVID-19 vaccine. Using immunoSEQ multiplex PCR, the repertoire was profiled, and TCRdb retains in-frame clones only, with some absent. Here the sample spans about 180,000 clones, 80% to 95% being singletons. The sequencing here drew on peripheral blood, taken 28 days after the second AZD1222 dose. All receptors derive from an adult who received the AZD1222 COVID-19 vaccine.

V and J are TRBV20-1 and TRBJ1-2; D remains unclear. With 5 bases removed from V and 8 bases from J, the gap between germline ends came to 9 bases. CDR1 and CDR2 from the germline V gene are DFQATT and SNEGSKA (reference sequence). The CDR3 has 10 amino acids. DNA for the CDR3: TGCAGTGCTCGGTCAGGCGGCTACACCTTC. Translated, it gives CSARSGGYTF.

This chain connects TRBV27 to TRBJ1-1; TRBD1 matches 7 bases. With V trimmed by 5 bases and J by 0 bases, 0 bases remained unmatched. The CDR3 is 13 amino acids. Germline V gene lookup returns CDR1 MNHEY and CDR2 SMNVEV (reference sequence). The CDR3 region has the DNA TGTGCCAGCAGTGGGACAGTGAACACTGAAGCTTTCTTT. Translation gives CASSGTVNTEAFF.

This clone showed up just a few times. The genes are TRBV6-5 and TRBJ2-1; a weak D match, TRBD2 (6 bases). Germline V gene data show CDR1 as MNHEY and CDR2 as SVGAGI. V lost 0 bases to trimming and J lost 5 bases, with 14 bases between them. CDR3 length equals 16 residues. Written as DNA, the CDR3 is TGTGCCAGCAGTTACTCGGCTAGCGTGTTTAACAATGAGCAGTTCTTC. Protein product: CASSYSASVFNNEQFF.

V gene TRBV30 combines with J gene TRBJ1-6; D may be TRBD1 (6 bases). The CDR3 spans 13 residues. The ends were cut back, 3 bases at V and 9 bases at J, with 12 bases in the middle. CDR1 and CDR2 (germline): GTSNPN, SVGIG (reference sequence). The CDR3 region is CAWRNREGSPLHF. The DNA for the CDR3 is TGTGCCTGGAGGAACAGGGAGGGTTCACCCCTCCACTTT.